This entry is about one TCR beta chain. Its specificity is unknown. This sample is part of a study of cytomegalovirus exposure and HLA in healthy donors. Here immunoSEQ multiplex PCR was the method, and the copy in TCRdb shows in-frame clones only, minus some. The profile shows 90,000 to 100,000 clones, approximately 93% of them singletons. Study results and caveats: Some TCR beta chains (roughly 160 of them) were listed as cytomegalovirus-associated. Testing in vitro showed a few CMV-associated chains specific for CMV antigens. For most TCR sequences rarity was the rule, although some public TCRs occurred in many donors. The TCR clusters that emerged in the first cohort tended, a later analysis found, to co-occur in the roughly 130 validation repertoires.

The specimen sequenced was PBMCs. The TCR sequence derives from a woman under 40 in good health and CMV-seropositive.

CDR3 loop: CASSGLAGGSEQFF. The CDR3 DNA is TGTGCCAGCAGTGGACTAGCGGGAGGGTCCGAGCAGTTCTTC. The chain combines TRBV6-1 with TRBJ2-1; TRBD2 matches at 14 bases. V lost 4 bases to trimming and J lost 10 bases; unmatched junction nucleotides: 3. Germline V gives CDR1 MNHNS, CDR2 SASEGT. The CDR3 is 14 residues long.